The sequence of this T cell receptor (beta chain) was determined in a study of T cell responses to AZD1222 COVID-19 vaccine. About the research overall: Some second doses came at about 4 weeks and others at about 12 weeks; these were pooled. Overall study findings and caveats: Recipients of two AZD1222 doses showed rising Spike-specific TCR breadth and depth. Donors, mostly white British, included more females; clonal diversity was possibly underestimated.

Sequencing was performed with immunoSEQ multiplex PCR; in TCRdb, only in-frame clones are kept and a portion is missing. The repertoire holds 100,000 or so clones, approximately 90% seen once, with approximately 12% in the top ten. V was cut by 1 base and J by 0 bases, with 7 bases left in between. This CDR3 comprises 16 residues. Germline values: CDR1 SGHTA, CDR2 FQGNSA. Concerning this clone itself: Antigen: not known.

The sample consisted of peripheral blood, taken on day 0 of AZD1222 vaccination. The V gene is TRBV7-2, the J gene TRBJ2-6; no firm D call. This TCR derives from an adult in good health. CDR3 amino acids: CASSLVIPSGANVLTF. In nucleotides, the CDR3 is TGTGCCAGCAGCTTAGTCATCCCCTCTGGGGCCAACGTCCTGACTTTC. The variable domain in full, completed from reference TRBV7-2 and TRBJ2-6, reads GAGVSQSPSNKVTEKGKDVELRCDPISGHTALYWYRQSLGQGLEFLIYFQGNSAPDKSGLPSDRFSAERTGGSVSTLTIQRTQQEDSAVYLCASSLVIPSGANVLTFGAGSRLTVL.